The 16 T cell receptor beta chains presented below share a single source sample, sequenced in a study of control samples from healthy donors and cancer patients. Data came from immunoSEQ multiplex PCR; TCRdb stores just in-frame clones and leaves some out. The repertoire includes about 69,000 clones, 84% of them detected once, and approximately 2.9% sits in the top ten. Specimen: PBMCs. The receptor source for this set is a woman aged 45 to 65 with lung cancer.

V usage is TRBV6-1 and J usage is TRBJ2-3; D unresolved. V was pared by 3 bases and J by 3 bases, with 4 bases between. Germline lookup yields CDR1 MNHNS and CDR2 SASEGT. The CDR3 is made up of 12 amino acids. DNA for the CDR3: TGTGCCAGCAGTGAGGGAACAGATACGCAGTATTTT. Encoded protein: CASSEGTDTQYF.

The genes are TRBV7-3 and TRBJ2-4, with TRBD2 matching 7 bases. V was pared by 5 bases and J by 0 bases, with 13 bases of the junction left unmatched. The germline V gene has CDR1 SGHTA and CDR2 FQGTGA. The CDR3 totals 18 residues. In nucleotides, the CDR3 is TGTGCCAGCAGCCCAGGCGCTAGCGGTTCCCTAGCCAAAAACATTCAGTACTTC. It is translated as CASSPGASGSLAKNIQYF.

The chain carries TRBV14 and TRBJ1-2; 7 bases agree with TRBD1. Germline loops: CDR1 SGHDN, CDR2 FVKESK. V gave up 8 bases and J gave up 2 bases; unmatched junction bases: 8. The CDR3 is made up of 14 amino acids. CDR3 in amino acids: CASRRTGINYGYTF. CDR3 sequence (DNA): TGTGCCAGCCGGAGGACAGGAATCAACTATGGCTACACCTTC.

This rearrangement joins TRBV7-9 to TRBJ2-3; 10 nucleotides agree with TRBD1. The CDR3 contains 15 residues. CDR1 and CDR2 from the germline V gene are SEHNR and FQNEAQ (reference sequence). V lost 5 bases and J lost 4; bases outside the gene matches: 6. The CDR3 region has the DNA TGTGCCAGCAGCCCGGGACAGGGGCGCTCAGATACGCAGTATTTT. Protein: CASSPGQGRSDTQYF.

J is TRBJ1-1 and V is TRBV6-5, with D tentatively TRBD1 (5 bases). The CDR3 totals 13 residues. V lost 5 bases and J lost 4, with 11 bases in between. Germline CDR1 reads MNHEY; CDR2 reads SVGAGI. The CDR3 region is CASSRERGTEAFF. In nucleotides, the CDR3 is TGTGCCAGCAGTAGGGAGAGGGGCACTGAAGCTTTCTTT.

The chain employs TRBV12-2 and TRBJ1-2. TRBV12-2 is labeled a pseudogene. The CDR3 length is 15 residues. CDR3 in DNA: TGTGCAAGTCGCCGCGCCGCGGGCTCCACCTATGGCTACACCTTC. Its translation: CASRRAAGSTYGYTF.

V and J are TRBV11-2 and TRBJ1-1; D is unclear. Germline V gene sequence: CDR1 SGHAT, CDR2 FQNNGV. The V end was cut by 8 bases, the J end by 2 bases, with 15 bases between. CDR3 size: 14 residues. CDR3 sequence reads: CASLLAGVNTEAFF. The DNA of the CDR3 is TGTGCCAGCCTCCTTGCCGGGGTAAACACTGAAGCTTTCTTT.

The chain links TRBV2 to TRBJ2-2; D remains unclear. The V end was cut by 0 bases, the J end by 0 bases, with 11 bases between. In germline, CDR1 is SNHLY, CDR2 FYNNEI. The CDR3 is made up of 17 amino acids. CDR3 sequence (DNA): TGTGCCAGCAGTGAAGCGAGGCAGGCCGCGAACACCGGGGAGCTGTTTTTT. This sequence encodes CASSEARQAANTGELFF.

The V gene is TRBV10-1, the J gene TRBJ2-3; 13 nucleotides match TRBD2. The V gene's germline CDR1 is WNHNN and CDR2 SYGVQD (reference sequence). V gave up 6 bases and J gave up 4 bases; unmatched junction bases: 4. The CDR3 extends over 15 amino acids. The CDR3 DNA follows: TGCGCCAGCAGCAGGACTAGCGGGGGTGCAGATACGCAGTATTTT. Protein: CASSRTSGGADTQYF.

This chain joins TRBV28 and TRBJ1-1; 8 bases line up with TRBD1. CDR1 and CDR2 from the germline V gene are MDHEN and SYDVKM. The CDR3 is 13 residues long. The V and J ends lost 4 bases and 7 bases, in that order; junction bases with no gene match: 5. CDR3 coding DNA: TGTGCCAGCAGTTGGGGACAGGTGGGTGAAGCTTTCTTT. It translates to CASSWGQVGEAFF.

CDR3 sequence (DNA): TGTGCCAGCAGCTCGCCGGGACAGCTAAGGGAGACCCAGTACTTC. Translating gives CASSSPGQLRETQYF. This sequence joins TRBV5-4 and TRBJ2-5; TRBD1 matches at 7 bases. Germline V CDR1 and CDR2: SGHNT, YYREEE (reference sequence). The CDR3 sequence is 15 residues long. The J segment lost 5 bases and the V segment lost 3 bases, leaving 10 bases of the junction unmatched.

V and J are TRBV7-3 and TRBJ1-2, with 7 bases matching TRBD1. Germline assignment: CDR1 SGHTA and CDR2 FQGTGA. V gave up 5 bases and J gave up 4 bases; unmatched junction bases: 10. The CDR3 contains 15 residues. This CDR3 reads CASSEDTGAVYGYTF. CDR3 DNA sequence: TGTGCCAGCAGCGAGGACACAGGGGCTGTCTATGGCTACACCTTC.

The DNA for the CDR3 is TGTGCCAGCAGTGACTGGGACAGGGGGCTTGGCTACACCTTC. It translates to CASSDWDRGLGYTF. The chain couples TRBV27 to TRBJ1-2, with 12 bases aligning to TRBD1. Germline V lookup: CDR1 MNHEY, CDR2 SMNVEV (reference sequence). The CDR3 spans 14 residues. J was trimmed by 7 bases and V by 5 bases; bases with no gene match: 5.

This clone was seen just once. The rearrangement uses TRBV9 and TRBJ1-2; perhaps TRBD1 as D (5 bases). Germline V CDR1 and CDR2: SGDLS, YYNGEE. Trimming removed 0 bases from V and 4 bases from J, with 13 bases in between. This CDR3 region has 15 residues. CDR3 residues: CASSVVDSPSYGYTF. CDR3 sequence (DNA): TGTGCCAGCAGCGTAGTTGACAGCCCGAGCTATGGCTACACCTTC. The full variable domain, rest sourced from reference TRBV9 and TRBJ1-2, is DSGVTQTPKHLITATGQRVTLRCSPRSGDLSVYWYQQSLDQGLQFLIQYYNGEERAKGNILERFSAQQFPDLHSELNLSSLELGDSALYFCASSVVDSPSYGYTFGSGTRLTVV.

V is TRBV10-1 and J is TRBJ1-1; D call uncertain. This CDR3 has 15 residues. The V end lost 4 bases, the J end lost 11 bases, and 23 bases lay between the germline ends. Per the germline V gene, CDR1 is WNHNN and CDR2 is SYGVQD (reference sequence). The CDR3 region is CASSASASSAKAAFF. The CDR3 DNA follows: TGCGCCAGCAGTGCTTCAGCCTCCTCCGCCAAGGCCGCTTTCTTT.

About this clone itself: In the same sample, other DNA sequences code for this CDR3. The chain couples TRBV6-5 to TRBJ1-2; the D is unclear. CDR3 length: 13 residues. The V and J ends lost 0 bases and 8 bases respectively, with 10 bases between them. In germline, CDR1 is MNHEY, CDR2 SVGAGI. This CDR3 reads CASSYSAGGGYTF. The CDR3 bases are TGTGCCAGCAGTTACTCTGCGGGTGGCGGCTACACCTTC.